A single TCR beta chain is shown here with its context. One end of the junction is discordant with germline, which a read error may explain. As the library was built, unique molecular identifiers were attached to individual cDNA molecules. TCRdb re-derived calls from the RACE reads in MiXCR, one entry per CDR3 protein. The profile covers roughly 74,000 distinct CDR3 sequences, with 32% appearing a single time and 8.9% taken by the ten largest. The record originates from a study of human T cells and chemical hapten exposure. The CDR3 is 13 amino acids. From germline, CDR1 is SGHDT and CDR2 YYEEEE. Time point noted: patch test 1, 2 weeks after DPC sensitization. Treatment meaning: therapeutic diphenylcyclopropenone sensitization with weekly scalp DPC. The donor pool consisted of alopecia patients aged 18 to 70 years, considered suitable for DPC.

The rearrangement links TRBV5-6 to TRBJ2-7, with TRBD2 as a possible D gene (6 bases). The receptor's source is a man between 35 and 55 years old with alopecia areata. Some clones in this sample may be carry-over from other donors' samples. The sequencing here drew on whole blood, taken in connection with sensitization to the hapten diphenylcyclopropenone (DPC). CDR3 protein: CASSHRDSSEQYF. CDR3 DNA: TGTGCCAGCAGCCACCGGGACTCCTCCGAGCAGTACTTC.